These T cell receptor beta chains were read from a single sample in a study of cytomegalovirus exposure and HLA in healthy donors. Sequencing used immunoSEQ multiplex PCR; TCRdb keeps in-frame clones, though not all of them. The sample shows approximately 50,000 clones, 88% of them seen only once. Sequenced sample: PBMCs. Every receptor here comes from a woman in her twenties or thirties in good health and CMV-seronegative. The CDR3 runs from the conserved cysteine through the conserved F or W. A D gene is named only where the DNA matches it firmly. Clone size is stated in some rows and not others, as once, few, many or a class when expanded.

D	V	J	size	DNA	CDR3
.	TRBV27	TRBJ2-7	.	TGTGCCAGCGGTCGCGTCGAGCAGTACTTC	CASGRVEQYF
.	TRBV28	TRBJ1-4	.	TGTGCCAGCAGTTTCCCGGGACAAACAATTCCAACTAATGAAAAACTGTTTTTT	CASSFPGQTIPTNEKLFF
TRBD2	TRBV7-2	TRBJ2-1	.	TGTGCCAGCAGCTTAGGGCTAGCGGATGTCTACAATGAGCAGTTCTTC	CASSLGLADVYNEQFF
TRBD1	TRBV9	TRBJ1-1	once	TGTGCCAGCAGCGTAGGGACAGGGTTGGACACTGAAGCTTTCTTT	CASSVGTGLDTEAFF
TRBD2	TRBV5-1	TRBJ2-1	.	TGCGCCAGCAGCTTGCTGCCGGCGGGGGGCTCCTACAATGAGCAGTTCTTC	CASSLLPAGGSYNEQFF
TRBD1	TRBV9	TRBJ2-3	.	TGTGCCAGCAGCGTAGGGGGACAGGGCACAGATACGCAGTATTTT	CASSVGGQGTDTQYF
TRBD1	TRBV27	TRBJ2-7	once	TGTGCCAGCAGTCTCCGACAGGGGACCGCCTACGAGCAGTACTTC	CASSLRQGTAYEQYF
TRBD2	TRBV7-8	TRBJ2-7	.	TGTGCCAGCCGCAGATCTAGCGGGAGGGCGGGAGAGCAGTACTTC	CASRRSSGRAGEQYF
.	TRBV5-1	TRBJ2-3	once	TGCGCCAGCAGCGCATCTAGCCTAAGCACAGATACGCAGTATTTT	CASSASSLSTDTQYF
.	TRBV12-5	TRBJ1-3	.	TGTGCTAGTGGTTTGGTCCCCCGGCCTAGACCGAGCTCTGGAAACACCATATATTTT	CASGLVPRPRPSSGNTIYF
.	TRBV5-4	TRBJ2-3	.	TGTGCCAGCAGCTTGGGGCGGGGGCCTAGGGGGGCAGATACGCAGTATTTT	CASSLGRGPRGADTQYF
TRBD2	TRBV5-1	TRBJ2-7	.	TGCGCCAGCTACCCAGCGGGTAGCGGGAGGGCCATATCCTACGAGCAGTACTTC	CASYPAGSGRAISYEQYF
.	TRBV9	TRBJ2-1	few	TGTGCCAGCAGCGAATTGGGAGGAGGGTACAATGAGCAGTTCTTC	CASSELGGGYNEQFF
.	TRBV14	TRBJ2-7	.	TGTGCCAGCAGCAGACTAGTTGGGACCTACGAGCAGTACTTC	CASSRLVGTYEQYF
TRBD2	TRBV15	TRBJ2-1	.	TGTGCCACCAGCAGGCCTAGCGGGAGGGACAATGAGCAGTTCTTC	CATSRPSGRDNEQFF
.	TRBV7-2	TRBJ1-1	.	TGTGCCAGCAGCTTCCCCGGGGGGGGAACCGGAGCTTTCTTT	CASSFPGGGTGAFF
.	TRBV5-1	TRBJ1-2	once	TGCGCCAGCAGCTCGGGGAGTACTAACTATGGCTACACCTTC	CASSSGSTNYGYTF
.	TRBV18	TRBJ2-2	.	TGTGCCAGCTCACCACGCGGGGGGACAGGGACGAGAAGAAACACCGGGGAGCTGTTTTTT	CASSPRGGTGTRRNTGELFF
.	TRBV28	TRBJ1-5	.	TGTGCCAGCAGTCCGTGGGAGGGGAACCAGCCCCAGCATTTT	CASSPWEGNQPQHF
TRBD1	TRBV5-1	TRBJ2-2	.	TGCGCCAGCAGCGGATGGACAGGGGTCACCGGGGAGCTGTTTTTT	CASSGWTGVTGELFF
TRBD2	TRBV29-1	TRBJ2-5	.	TGCAGCGTTGATGTGAGGACTAGCGGGGGGAAAGAGACCCAGTACTTC	CSVDVRTSGGKETQYF
.	TRBV29-1	TRBJ2-3	.	TGCAGCGTTGAAAAGCGGTCAACCACAGATACGCAGTATTTT	CSVEKRSTTDTQYF
TRBD2	TRBV4-3	TRBJ2-7	.	TGCGCCAGCAGCCAAAGCGGGGACCACGAGCAGTACTTC	CASSQSGDHEQYF
TRBD2	TRBV18	TRBJ2-1	.	TGTGCCAGCTCCGCTGGAGTAGCGGGAGGGAGTGAGCAGTTCTTC	CASSAGVAGGSEQFF
.	TRBV27	TRBJ2-3	.	TGTGCCAGCAGTTCCTTACCGGTTCGTACGCAGTATTTT	CASSSLPVRTQYF
.	TRBV2	TRBJ2-5	.	TGTGCCAGCAACGGACAGGGAGGGGAGACCCAGTACTTC	CASNGQGGETQYF
TRBD2	TRBV6-6	TRBJ2-5	.	TGTGCCAGCAGTCGTCTAGCGGGCCGAGGGATAGAGACCCAGTACTTC	CASSRLAGRGIETQYF